The 18 T cell receptor beta chains listed next were all sequenced from one sample in a study of blood T cell repertoires in COVID-19. The data were produced by immunoSEQ multiplex PCR, yet TCRdb's version contains in-frame clones alone and is incomplete. There are roughly 250,000 clones in the sample; approximately 80% occur only once, and 4% to 6% lies in the top ten. The sequenced sample consisted of peripheral blood. Source of these receptors: a woman of 80 years or more with active or convalescent COVID-19.

The chain has TRBV5-5 and TRBJ2-1; a weak D match, TRBD2 (6 bases). The ends were cut back, 2 bases at V and 9 bases at J, with 12 bases in the middle. CDR1 SGHKS and CDR2 YYEKEE come from the germline V gene (reference sequence). This CDR3 region has 13 residues. This chain's CDR3 is CASSFGVRGEQFF. Here the CDR3 DNA reads TGTGCCAGCAGCTTCGGGGTGCGGGGTGAGCAGTTCTTC. The full variable domain, completed using reference TRBV5-5 and TRBJ2-1, is DAGVTQSPTHLIKTRGQQVTLRCSPISGHKSVSWYQQVLGQGPQFIFQYYEKEERGRGNFPDRFSARQFPNYSSELNVNALLLGDSALYLCASSFGVRGEQFFGPGTRLTVL.

The chain uses TRBV5-1 and TRBJ1-1, with 10 bases identical to TRBD1. The CDR3 runs 14 residues. Germline-derived CDR1 and CDR2 are SGHRS and YFSETQ. V gave up 5 bases and J gave up 5 bases; unmatched junction bases: 6. Here the CDR3 reads CASSYGQGGTEAFF. Written as DNA, the CDR3 is TGCGCCAGCAGTTATGGACAGGGGGGGACTGAAGCTTTCTTT.

CDR3 sequence: CASSFVAGAHGQYF. The CDR3 nucleotides read TGCGCCAGCAGCTTTGTAGCGGGGGCCCACGGGCAGTACTTC. The rearrangement joins TRBV5-1 to TRBJ2-7, with 9 bases identical to TRBD2. Germline assignment: CDR1 SGHRS and CDR2 YFSETQ. J was trimmed by 9 bases and V by 2 bases; bases with no gene match: 9. This CDR3 region has 14 residues.

This clone has a single count. The chain combines TRBV6-6 with TRBJ2-1; 9 nucleotides align to TRBD2. The germline gives CDR1 MNHNY, CDR2 SVGAGI (reference sequence). V shed 6 bases and J 6 bases; nucleotides not matched to a gene: 3. The length of the CDR3 is 13 residues. CDR3 DNA: TGTGCCAGCAGGGGCGGGGGGGCCAATGAGCAGTTCTTC. Amino acids: CASRGGGANEQFF.

This chain uses TRBV28 with TRBJ1-2; possible D gene TRBD1, 5 bases. Trimming left V 5 bases short and J 6 bases short, with 22 bases between. CDR3 length equals 16 residues. The germline gives CDR1 MDHEN, CDR2 SYDVKM. The CDR3 region is CASSTMGWGLSHGYTF. The CDR3 coding sequence is TGTGCCAGCAGTACTATGGGGTGGGGCCTCTCCCATGGCTACACCTTC.

The CDR3 spells CASSWVQNNQPQHF. In DNA form, the CDR3 reads TGTGCCAGCAGCTGGGTACAGAACAATCAGCCCCAGCATTTT. The chain has TRBV21-1 and TRBJ1-5; no DNA check was done on the table's D call, TRBD1. TRBV21-1 is flagged as a pseudogene. This CDR3 spans 14 amino acids.

This clone showed up just once. V is TRBV4-1 and J is TRBJ1-5; D call uncertain. The ends were cut back, 1 base at V and 4 bases at J, with 11 bases in the middle. CDR1 is MGHRA and CDR2 is YSYEKL in the germline V gene. The CDR3 has 15 amino acids. The CDR3 DNA sequence: TGCGCCAGCAGCCAAGTCCCCGGGGTTAATCAGCCCCAGCATTTT. It specifies CASSQVPGVNQPQHF.

The chain links TRBV2 to TRBJ2-4; D call uncertain. This CDR3 is 15 amino acids long. Trimming took off 4 bases at V and 0 bases at J, with 10 bases between the two ends. Germline loops: CDR1 SNHLY, CDR2 FYNNEI. The CDR3 loop reads CASSVSGVAKNIQYF. CDR3 sequence (DNA): TGTGCCAGCAGTGTTTCGGGTGTAGCCAAAAACATTCAGTACTTC.

The rearrangement joins TRBV5-1 to TRBJ2-7; 15 positions agree with TRBD2. Germline values: CDR1 SGHRS, CDR2 YFSETQ. The CDR3 sequence is 18 residues long. Trimming removed 3 bases from V and 0 bases from J; junction bases left unmatched: 7. The CDR3 sequence is CASSSGTSGRFSSYEQYF. In nucleotides, the CDR3 is TGCGCCAGCAGCTCTGGGACTAGCGGGAGGTTTAGCTCCTACGAGCAGTACTTC.

This clone was observed once. The chain uses TRBV5-8 and TRBJ1-4, with D possibly TRBD1 on 6 matching bases. Germline CDR1 and CDR2: SGHTS and YDEGEE. Trimming left V 4 bases short and J 4 bases short, with 11 bases between. This CDR3 is 14 amino acids long. CDR3 nucleotide sequence: TGTGCCAGCAGCCCCCAGGGGAATAATGAAAAACTGTTTTTT. Translating gives CASSPQGNNEKLFF. Full variable domain (remainder filled in from reference TRBV5-8 and TRBJ1-4): EAGVTQSPTHLIKTRGQQATLRCSPISGHTSVYWYQQALGLGLQFLLWYDEGEERNRGNFPPRFSGRQFPNYSSELNVNALELEDSALYLCASSPQGNNEKLFFGSGTQLSVL.

The chain employs TRBV5-4 and TRBJ2-3, with TRBD1 matching over 9 bases. The V and J ends lost 4 bases and 3 bases, in that order; junction bases with no gene match: 9. The germline V gene encodes CDR1 SGHNT and CDR2 YYREEE (reference sequence). There are 16 residues in the CDR3. This chain's CDR3 is CASSHPPGQGTDTQYF. CDR3 nucleotide sequence: TGTGCCAGCAGCCACCCCCCGGGACAGGGTACAGATACGCAGTATTTT.

The J gene is TRBJ2-7, the V gene TRBV30; weak D call: TRBD2 (6 bases). Germline CDR1 GTSNPN, CDR2 SVGIG (reference sequence). CDR3 length equals 13 residues. V lost 0 bases and J lost 6, with 12 bases in between. The CDR3, as DNA: TGTGCCTGGAGTGTAAATTTGGGGGGCGAGCAGTACTTC. Encoded protein: CAWSVNLGGEQYF.

The V and J genes are TRBV5-1 and TRBJ1-2, with D unclear. The V gene's germline CDR1 is SGHRS and CDR2 YFSETQ. CDR3 size: 15 residues. Trimming removed 0 bases at V and 4 bases at J, with 13 bases between. CDR3 protein: CASSLEPESLYGYTF. CDR3 sequence (DNA): TGCGCCAGCAGCTTGGAACCGGAGTCTCTCTATGGCTACACCTTC.

To note about this clone: Different DNA sequences within this sample yield the same CDR3. J is TRBJ1-1 and V is TRBV5-1; TRBD1 aligns across 8 bases. CDR3 length: 14 amino acids. Trimming removed 5 bases from V and 3 bases from J; junction bases left unmatched: 6. The germline gives CDR1 SGHRS, CDR2 YFSETQ. DNA for the CDR3: TGCGCCAGCAGGCCAGGGGGCGCAGACACTGAAGCTTTCTTT. This encodes CASRPGGADTEAFF.

The chain employs TRBV2 and TRBJ2-7, with 7 bases lining up with TRBD1. Germline-derived CDR1 and CDR2 are SNHLY and FYNNEI. The CDR3 covers 15 residues. Trimming removed 6 bases from V and 2 bases from J; junction bases left unmatched: 10. CDR3 sequence reads: CASRTDRVLAYEQYF. For the CDR3, the DNA is TGTGCCAGCAGGACAGACAGGGTTCTTGCCTACGAGCAGTACTTC.

This sequence joins TRBV10-3 and TRBJ2-3; 8 bases map to TRBD2. The CDR3 runs to 14 residues. Per germline, CDR1 ENHRY and CDR2 SYGVKD. Germline trimming cut 2 bases from V and 3 bases from J; bases unmatched to any gene: 1. CDR3 amino acids: CAISETGGTDTQYF. Written as DNA, the CDR3 is TGTGCCATCAGTGAGACGGGGGGGACAGATACGCAGTATTTT.

The chain joins TRBV27 to TRBJ1-1; D not resolved. CDR3 length: 14 amino acids. The V gene lost 3 bases and the J gene lost 5 bases, with 13 bases spanning the gap. Germline V gene sequence: CDR1 MNHEY, CDR2 SMNVEV (reference sequence). This chain's CDR3 is CASSLVTGGTEAFF. The CDR3 DNA follows: TGTGCCAGCAGTTTGGTGACGGGCGGGACTGAAGCTTTCTTT.

This clone came up a few times. The J gene is TRBJ2-5, the V gene TRBV7-9; TRBD1 aligns across 8 bases. V shed 5 bases, J shed 7 bases, and the junction held 12 bases outside the gene matches. CDR1 and CDR2 (germline): SEHNR, FQNEAQ (reference sequence). The CDR3 sequence is 15 residues long. CDR3 protein: CASSPGQGAVGTQYF. CDR3 nucleotides: TGTGCCAGCAGCCCCGGACAGGGTGCGGTCGGGACCCAGTACTTC. The full variable domain, with the rest looked up from reference TRBV7-9 and TRBJ2-5, is DTGVSQNPRHKITKRGQNVTFRCDPISEHNRLYWYRQTLGQGPEFLTYFQNEAQLEKSRLLSDRFSAERPKGSFSTLEIQRTEQGDSAMYLCASSPGQGAVGTQYFGPGTRLLVL.